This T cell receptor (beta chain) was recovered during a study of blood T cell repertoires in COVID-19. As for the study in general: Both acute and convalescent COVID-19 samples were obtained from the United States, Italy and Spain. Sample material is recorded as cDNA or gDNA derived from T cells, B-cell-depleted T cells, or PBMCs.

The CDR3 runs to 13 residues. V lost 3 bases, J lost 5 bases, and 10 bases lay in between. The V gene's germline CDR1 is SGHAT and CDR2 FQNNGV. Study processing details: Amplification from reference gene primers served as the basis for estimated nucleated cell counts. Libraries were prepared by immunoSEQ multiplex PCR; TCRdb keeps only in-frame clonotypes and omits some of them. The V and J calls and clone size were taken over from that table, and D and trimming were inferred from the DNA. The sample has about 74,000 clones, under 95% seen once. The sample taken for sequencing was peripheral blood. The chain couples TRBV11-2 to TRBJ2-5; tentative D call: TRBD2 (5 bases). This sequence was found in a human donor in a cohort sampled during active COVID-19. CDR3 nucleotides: TGTGCCAGCAGCTTCGGACTCTCGGAGACCCAGTACTTC. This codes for CASSFGLSETQYF.